Below are 31 T cell receptor beta chains sequenced from a single sample in a study of cytomegalovirus exposure and HLA in healthy donors. The method was immunoSEQ multiplex PCR; TCRdb's version includes in-frame clones alone and lacks a portion of them. Found here are about 140,000 clones, roughly nine tenths of them singletons; the top ten hold 0.6% to 0.8%. Sequencing input: PBMCs. The receptors originated from a man younger than 35 in good health and CMV-seronegative.

This chain connects TRBV30 to TRBJ1-5, with D perhaps matching TRBD1 (5 bases). The CDR3 covers 15 residues. The V end was cut by 0 bases, the J end by 5 bases, with 14 bases between. CDR1 is GTSNPN and CDR2 is SVGIG in the germline V gene (reference sequence). CDR3 nucleotides: TGTGCCTGGAGTGTAGTTGGCGGGGGGGATCAGCCCCAGCATTTT. Its protein is CAWSVVGGGDQPQHF.

V and J are TRBV2 and TRBJ1-2; tentative D call: TRBD1 (5 bases). The CDR3 is made up of 15 amino acids. Trimming took off 0 bases at V and 4 bases at J, with 12 bases between the two ends. CDR1 and CDR2 from the germline V gene are SNHLY and FYNNEI. The CDR3 region is CASSEAASDSYGYTF. For the CDR3, the DNA is TGTGCCAGCAGTGAAGCCGCGAGTGACAGCTATGGCTACACCTTC.

The CDR3 protein is CAWSMRITNEKLFF. The CDR3 bases are TGTGCCTGGAGTATGCGGATTACTAATGAAAAACTGTTTTTT. This chain uses TRBV30 with TRBJ1-4; D uncertain. The CDR3 contains 14 residues. Trimming removed 2 bases at V and 2 bases at J, with 9 bases between. The germline gives CDR1 GTSNPN, CDR2 SVGIG (reference sequence).

The chain carries TRBV19 and TRBJ1-6; D is possibly TRBD1 (6 bases). The CDR3 totals 15 residues. Trimming left V 0 bases short and J 9 bases short, with 12 bases between. Looked up from germline, CDR1 is LNHDA and CDR2 is SQIVND (reference sequence). The CDR3 is CASSIEGGRSSPLHF. Written as DNA, the CDR3 is TGTGCCAGTAGTATAGAAGGGGGAAGGAGTTCACCCCTCCACTTT.

V usage is TRBV9 and J usage is TRBJ1-3, with D possibly matching TRBD1 (5 bases). There are 17 residues in the CDR3. Trimming cost V 0 bases and J 0 bases, with 13 bases left between them. Germline V lookup: CDR1 SGDLS, CDR2 YYNGEE. The CDR3 loop reads CASSVGGMLNSGNTIYF. CDR3 bases: TGTGCCAGCAGCGTAGGGGGCATGCTGAACTCTGGAAACACCATATATTTT.

The chain links TRBV18 to TRBJ2-6, with D uncertain. Per germline, CDR1 KGHSH and CDR2 LQKENI. V dropped 6 bases and J dropped 2 bases, with 11 bases sitting between them. The CDR3 extends over 15 amino acids. CDR3 residues: CASSLDFTGANVLTF. The CDR3 DNA reads as TGTGCCAGCTCTCTCGACTTTACTGGGGCCAACGTCCTGACTTTC.

CDR3 loop: CASSPGQGRYGYTF. The CDR3 nucleotides are TGTGCCAGCAGCCCCGGACAGGGTCGGTATGGCTACACCTTC. The chain employs TRBV9 and TRBJ1-2; TRBD1 matches at 8 bases. The CDR3 consists of 14 residues. V shed 4 bases, J shed 5 bases, and the junction held 7 bases outside the gene matches. Germline CDR1 SGDLS, CDR2 YYNGEE.

The chain carries TRBV9 and TRBJ2-2; D perhaps matches TRBD1 (6 bases). The V gene's germline CDR1 is SGDLS and CDR2 YYNGEE. The CDR3 spans 14 residues. The V end was cut by 4 bases, the J end by 6 bases, with 13 bases between. The CDR3 sequence is CASSPDRPAGELFF. The CDR3 bases are TGTGCCAGCAGCCCTGACAGGCCGGCCGGGGAGCTGTTTTTT.

The chain is built from TRBV6-5 and TRBJ1-2, with 7 bases that match TRBD1. V dropped 0 bases and J dropped 1; count of bases not matched to a gene: 5. The CDR3 spans 16 residues. Germline V lookup: CDR1 MNHEY, CDR2 SVGAGI. DNA for the CDR3: TGTGCCAGCAGTTACTCGCTGACAGGGCTTAACTATGGCTACACCTTC. The encoded protein is CASSYSLTGLNYGYTF.

This clone appeared many times. This chain joins TRBV9 and TRBJ2-7; perhaps TRBD1 as D (5 bases). CDR3 length: 14 residues. Germline values: CDR1 SGDLS, CDR2 YYNGEE. V was cut by 4 bases and J by 1 base, with 12 bases left in between. CDR3 coding DNA: TGTGCCAGCAGCTCAGCGACAGAATCCTACGAGCAGTACTTC. The encoded protein is CASSSATESYEQYF.

The J gene is TRBJ1-2, the V gene TRBV7-9, with no clear D. Trimming removed 8 bases at V and 5 bases at J, with 15 bases between. The CDR3 is 13 residues long. Germline assignment: CDR1 SEHNR and CDR2 FQNEAQ (reference sequence). CDR3: CASGFPPGYGYTF. The CDR3 DNA reads as TGTGCCAGCGGGTTCCCGCCGGGTTATGGCTACACCTTC.

The rearrangement joins TRBV5-1 to TRBJ2-7; D gene uncertain. The CDR3 runs to 15 residues. V was clipped by 0 bases and J by 4 bases, with 14 bases between them. Germline V gene lookup returns CDR1 SGHRS and CDR2 YFSETQ. Here the CDR3 reads CASSLGAQSNYEQYF. CDR3 nucleotide sequence: TGCGCCAGCAGCTTGGGGGCTCAAAGCAATTACGAGCAGTACTTC.

V is TRBV4-1 and J is TRBJ1-2; 12 nucleotides align to TRBD1. The ends lost 0 bases at V and 2 bases at J; junction bases unmatched: 7. The CDR3 length is 18 residues. Germline CDR1 reads MGHRA; CDR2 reads YSYEKL. The CDR3: CASSQEGTGGPINYGYTF. The CDR3 region has the DNA TGCGCCAGCAGCCAAGAAGGGACAGGGGGCCCTATCAACTATGGCTACACCTTC.

V usage is TRBV27 and J usage is TRBJ2-7; 10 bases line up with TRBD2. J gave up 9 bases and V 2 bases, and 10 bases lay outside the gene matches. This CDR3 has 15 amino acids. CDR1 MNHEY and CDR2 SMNVEV come from the germline V gene (reference sequence). The CDR3: CASSLKLAGAQRQYF. The CDR3 DNA reads TGTGCCAGCAGTTTAAAGCTAGCGGGGGCCCAGAGGCAGTACTTC.

The chain links TRBV9 to TRBJ2-5, with 7 positions matching TRBD2. Trimming removed 4 bases from V and 2 bases from J; junction bases left unmatched: 14. CDR3 length: 17 residues. In germline, CDR1 is SGDLS, CDR2 YYNGEE. The CDR3 sequence is CASSRRGSSGVQETQYF. The CDR3, as DNA: TGTGCCAGCAGCCGGCGGGGGAGTAGCGGAGTACAAGAGACCCAGTACTTC.

The V gene is TRBV25-1, the J gene TRBJ1-1, with TRBD1 as a possible D gene (6 bases). V lost 1 base to trimming and J lost 3 bases, with 12 bases between them. The CDR3 has 15 amino acids. Per germline, CDR1 MGHDK and CDR2 SYGVNS. CDR3: CASSESQAGDTEAFF. The CDR3 DNA reads as TGTGCCAGCAGTGAATCCCAGGCAGGGGACACTGAAGCTTTCTTT. Drawing the rest from reference TRBV25-1 and TRBJ1-1, the complete variable domain is EADIYQTPRYLVIGTGKKITLECSQTMGHDKMYWYQQDPGMELHLIHYSYGVNSTEKGDLSSESTVSRIRTEHFPLTLESARPSHTSQYLCASSESQAGDTEAFFGQGTRLTVV.

The DNA for the CDR3 is TGTGCCAGCTCACCACCGGACAGGAGAAACACCGGGGAGCTGTTTTTT. Translating gives CASSPPDRRNTGELFF. This chain links TRBV18 with TRBJ2-2, with 7 bases fitting TRBD1. Trimming removed 0 bases from V and 2 bases from J; junction bases left unmatched: 3. Germline V gene sequence: CDR1 KGHSH, CDR2 LQKENI. CDR3 length: 16 amino acids.

The rearrangement uses TRBV7-8 and TRBJ2-7, with 7 bases matching TRBD1. Per the germline V gene, CDR1 is SGHVS and CDR2 is FQNEAQ. The CDR3 sequence is 14 residues long. The trim removed 1 base at V and 6 bases at J, leaving 6 bases unmatched. CDR3 bases: TGTGCCAGCAGCTTAGGAACAGGGGCGGGCGAGCAGTACGTC. This codes for CASSLGTGAGEQYV.

The chain carries TRBV18 and TRBJ1-1; possibly TRBD1 for D (5 bases). With 2 bases removed from V and 0 bases from J, the gap between germline ends came to 16 bases. Germline V gene sequence: CDR1 KGHSH, CDR2 LQKENI. CDR3 length equals 17 residues. The CDR3 spells CASSPTMGQVMNTEAFF. As DNA, the CDR3 is TGTGCCAGCTCACCAACTATGGGGCAGGTTATGAACACTGAAGCTTTCTTT. Drawing the rest from reference TRBV18 and TRBJ1-1, the complete variable domain is NAGVMQNPRHLVRRRGQEARLRCSPMKGHSHVYWYRQLPEEGLKFMVYLQKENIIDESGMPKERFSAEFPKEGPSILRIQQVVRGDSAAYFCASSPTMGQVMNTEAFFGQGTRLTVV.

The rearrangement uses TRBV5-8 and TRBJ2-1; 9 bases agree with TRBD2. CDR1 and CDR2 (germline): SGHTS, YDEGEE. V dropped 2 bases and J dropped 5; count of bases not matched to a gene: 5. The length of the CDR3 is 15 residues. This CDR3 reads CASSLGLAGNNEQFF. The DNA of the CDR3 is TGTGCCAGCAGCTTAGGGCTAGCGGGGAACAATGAGCAGTTCTTC.

The chain couples TRBV15 to TRBJ2-1, with 8 bases that match TRBD1. Germline V lookup: CDR1 LNHNV, CDR2 YYDKDF (reference sequence). The J segment lost 0 bases and the V segment lost 3 bases, leaving 1 base of the junction unmatched. The CDR3 extends over 15 amino acids. The CDR3 DNA reads TGTGCCACCAGCAGCAGGGGGCTCTCCTACAATGAGCAGTTCTTC. Protein product: CATSSRGLSYNEQFF.

The rearrangement uses TRBV5-6 and TRBJ2-7, with 7 bases fitting TRBD2. Germline CDR1 SGHDT, CDR2 YYEEEE. V gave up 0 bases and J gave up 2 bases; unmatched junction bases: 11. This CDR3 contains 17 residues. As DNA, the CDR3 is TGTGCCAGCAGCTTGGTACCGTACGCAGGGACTACCTACGAGCAGTACTTC. Translated, it gives CASSLVPYAGTTYEQYF.

This chain joins TRBV27 and TRBJ2-2; TRBD2 matches 11 bases. This CDR3 comprises 15 residues. J lost 5 bases, V lost 6 bases, and 5 bases had no gene match. Germline CDR1 MNHEY, CDR2 SMNVEV (reference sequence). CDR3: CASSLLAGATGELFF. Here the CDR3 DNA reads TGTGCCAGCAGCCTACTAGCGGGAGCGACCGGGGAGCTGTTTTTT.

J is TRBJ1-1 and V is TRBV11-1; 7 nucleotides align to TRBD1. CDR1 is SGHAT and CDR2 is FQDESV in the germline V gene (reference sequence). The V gene end was trimmed by 2 bases and the J gene end by 3 bases; junction bases not matched to a gene: 9. This CDR3 comprises 16 residues. CDR3 DNA: TGTGCCAGCAGCTTACCCAGAGACAGGGCGTACACTGAAGCTTTCTTT. It specifies CASSLPRDRAYTEAFF.

The J gene is TRBJ1-1, the V gene TRBV5-1; D uncertain. Germline V CDR1 and CDR2: SGHRS, YFSETQ. Trimming removed 3 bases at V and 1 base at J, with 10 bases between. The CDR3 contains 14 residues. CDR3 protein: CASSSNPPNTEAFF. The DNA for the CDR3 is TGCGCCAGCAGCTCTAACCCACCGAACACTGAAGCTTTCTTT.

The chain couples TRBV30 to TRBJ1-5; 7 bases are shared with TRBD1. Germline CDR1 and CDR2: GTSNPN and SVGIG (reference sequence). The CDR3 length is 14 residues. Trimming took 2 bases from V and 5 from J; bases not matched to a gene: 6. The CDR3 nucleotides are TGTGCCTGGAGTTTGGGCAGGGGGTATCAGCCCCAGCATTTT. This sequence encodes CAWSLGRGYQPQHF.

The chain carries TRBV6-5 and TRBJ2-7; tentatively, D is TRBD1 (5 bases). CDR1 is MNHEY, CDR2 SVGAGI, per germline. V lost 0 bases and J 3 bases, leaving 12 bases between the germline ends. CDR3 length equals 15 residues. The CDR3 bases are TGTGCCAGCAGTTACTCATCTACAGGTTTCTACGAGCAGTACTTC. This gives the protein CASSYSSTGFYEQYF.

CDR3 residues: CASSRGTTNYGYTF. The CDR3 nucleotides are TGTGCCAGCAGCCGGGGAACTACAAACTATGGCTACACCTTC. This chain uses TRBV5-5 with TRBJ1-2; D gene ambiguous. The CDR3 runs to 14 residues. The germline V gene has CDR1 SGHKS and CDR2 YYEKEE (reference sequence). V lost 4 bases, J lost 2 bases, and 12 bases lay in between.

The chain has TRBV12-1 and TRBJ1-6. TRBV12-1 is marked as a pseudogene. The CDR3 consists of 16 residues. The DNA of the CDR3 is TGTGCCAGCAGCAAAATGCGGGGGAAGGGAATTTCACCCCTCCACTTT. Its translation is CASSKMRGKGISPLHF.

J is TRBJ2-3 and V is TRBV6-1, with D perhaps matching TRBD2 (5 bases). Trimming stripped 1 base from V and 1 base from J, with 6 bases between. Germline lookup yields CDR1 MNHNS and CDR2 SASEGT. The length of the CDR3 is 14 residues. The CDR3 nucleotides read TGTGCCAGCAGTGAAGTCGGGGGCACAGATACGCAGTATTTT. It codes for CASSEVGGTDTQYF.

The V call is TRBV9, the J call TRBJ2-3; 9 bases fit TRBD1. Per germline, CDR1 SGDLS and CDR2 YYNGEE. V shed 0 bases, J shed 3 bases, and the junction held 2 bases outside the gene matches. This CDR3 contains 15 residues. The CDR3 DNA follows: TGTGCCAGCAGCGTAGGGGACAGGGAAACAGATACGCAGTATTTT. It specifies CASSVGDRETDTQYF.